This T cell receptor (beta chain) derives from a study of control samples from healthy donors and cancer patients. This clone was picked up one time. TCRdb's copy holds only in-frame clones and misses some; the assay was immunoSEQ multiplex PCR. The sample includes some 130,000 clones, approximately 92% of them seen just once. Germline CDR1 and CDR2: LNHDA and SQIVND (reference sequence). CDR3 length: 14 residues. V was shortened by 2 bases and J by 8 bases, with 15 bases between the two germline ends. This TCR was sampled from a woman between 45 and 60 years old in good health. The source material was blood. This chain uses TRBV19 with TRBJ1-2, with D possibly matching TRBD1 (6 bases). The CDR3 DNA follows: TGTGCCAGTAGTATAAGCCGGGGGCAGGGCGGCTACACCTTC. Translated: CASSISRGQGGYTF.